Here is one TCR beta chain with its context. Its antigen is unknown. Base-call qualities are not available, and no considerably larger clone is one nucleotide away. This sample was taken from a study of T cell clones after liver transplantation (dated by TCRdb to about 2019). Broadly, across the study: ITN030ST, the source of the samples, was a randomized trial that attempted immunosuppression withdrawal within 2 years of liver transplantation. Tolerance was defined as complete immunosuppression withdrawal for at least one year with no rise in liver enzymes beyond twice the upper limit of normal. A cohort of 8 liver transplant recipients was studied, of whom 3 were classified as tolerant and 5 as non-tolerant. Donor-reactive T cell clones were identified by TCRbeta sequencing after a pre-transplant mixed lymphocyte reaction and then tracked in post-transplant blood. Blood samples were collected pre-transplant, pre-randomization before withdrawal, and post-randomization after either complete withdrawal or failed withdrawal. As an antigen-independent comparator for the donor-reactive sequences, third party-reactive TCRbeta sequences from pre-transplant MLRs were identified as well. Of the eight recipients, a few were HCV-positive, while the remaining recipients had been transplanted for non-autoimmune, non-viral indications. No induction therapy was given to the subjects, and standard immunosuppression was administered until randomization at 12-24 months post-transplant. Overall results and qualifications from the work: Because no allograft tissue specimens were available, donor-reactive T cells may have migrated into the graft instead of being deleted. A greater decline was seen for donor-reactive sequences than for third party-reactive sequences, suggesting partial antigen-specific deletion unrelated to withdrawal success. Once repertoire turnover was taken into account, donor-reactive detection showed a significant reduction for CD4 in 7 of 8 subjects and for CD8 in 8 of 8. In 5 of 8 subjects, regardless of tolerance or HCV status, circulating donor-reactive CD4 TCRbeta sequences dropped significantly post-transplant. The conclusions were considered preliminary, being limited by small, heterogeneous patient numbers and non-standardized post-transplant time points. In two subjects, low numbers of available donor cells limited the measurable donor-reactive repertoire.

The time point label for this specimen denotes: pre-transplant. Unstimulated PBMCs, after thawing, were stained for CD3, CD4 and CD8 and then FACS-sorted into CD3+CD4+ and CD3+CD8+ populations. Randomization to immunosuppression withdrawal applied to every one of the 8 studied subjects. The Qiagen DNeasy Blood and Tissue Kit was used for genomic DNA isolation. The germline V gene (reference sequence) gives CDR1 as MNHEY and CDR2 as SMNVEV. Including the terminal cysteine and phenylalanine, the CDR3 comprises 16 residues. This entry keeps only the CDR3 DNA: 48 bases, framed from base 1. V is pared back by 9 bases and J by 3 bases, with 24 bases lying between the germline termini. High-throughput TCRbeta CDR3 sequencing of frozen genomic DNA was performed by immunoSEQ, including PCR amplification, mapping, bias correction and internal controls. The study's processing was this. Productive rearrangements were kept, and unique TCRbeta sequences were defined by CDR3 nucleotide sequence plus V and J gene. A sequence counted as donor-reactive only if the sequence showed at least 5-fold expansion in CFSE-low cells compared with unstimulated pre-transplant cells and had a frequency of at least 0.01%. To ensure at least 90% detection power, minimum frequency thresholds were set for each subject based on that subject's lowest-template unstimulated sample. Jensen-Shannon divergence between the top 1000 TCRbeta sequences post-transplant and pre-transplant was used to measure repertoire turnover. Changes in detection of donor-reactive sequences were assessed with two-sided Fisher's exact tests. This immuneACCESS table, as held by TCRdb, lists in-frame sequences with V and J called but not all clones. Of the missing ones, under half trace to an unresolved V gene in checked studies; the others have no known cause. V and J calls and clone size follow that table, whereas D and trimming were derived from the DNA. The sample records over 50,000 clones, 70% to 85% of which are singletons. The top ten hold 7.5% to 10% of the sample.

The origin of this receptor is a human donor who received a liver transplant. Recombination connected TRBV27 to TRBJ2-7, and TRBD1 may be the D gene, going by 6 matching bases. The input for sequencing was CD4+ T cells from blood, taken before liver transplant. The DNA is TGTGCCAGGAAATGCCGAGGGACACCTGATCGCTACGAGCAGTACTTC. The resulting protein is CARKCRGTPDRYEQYF.